This section outlines one T cell receptor beta chain sequence together with its context. What it binds is not known. The data belong to a study of T cells after yellow fever vaccination. Regarding the study as a whole: Though it reached lower strength, the secondary response hit its peak faster, day 5 versus 15. Booster samples showed a return of most primary-vaccination clones (about 97% CD4, 88% CD8).

This CDR3 has 13 residues. The V and J ends lost 5 bases and 12 bases respectively, with 14 bases between them. In germline, CDR1 is SNHLY, CDR2 FYNNEI. A single record per CDR3 protein comes from TCRdb applying MiXCR to the 5' RACE reads. This table has 610,000 or so distinct CDR3 sequences, 9% to 15% appearing once. The receptor's source is a man aged 25 to 40 who received the YFV17D yellow fever vaccine. Material: PBMCs, obtained on the day of the yellow fever booster vaccination. This chain connects TRBV2 to TRBJ2-6, with a possible D match to TRBD2 (6 bases). CDR3 sequence reads: CASSPETRAVLTF. The CDR3 region has the DNA TGTGCCAGCAGTCCCGAGACTAGGGCCGTCCTGACTTTC.